These T cell receptor beta chains were read from a single sample in a study of blood T cell dynamics during melanoma immunotherapy. Generated by immunoSEQ multiplex PCR, the TCRdb table keeps only in-frame clones and is missing some. The data show tens of thousands of clones, 70% to 90% seen once. The sequenced sample was blood, obtained from a patient treated with checkpoint blockade. The origin of the receptors is a human donor with melanoma. The CDR3 runs from the conserved cysteine through the conserved F or W. Each record gives: D gene, V gene, clone size, J gene, CDR3 length, CDR3 protein, CDR3 DNA. The D gene is left open where the match is weak. The size field is filled for only some rows; it gives once, few, many or a size class.

D: .
V: TRBV7-8
size: .
J: TRBJ2-7
length: 17
CDR3: CASSLAKTRQTSYEQYF
DNA: TGTGCCAGCAGCTTAGCTAAGACAAGACAGACATCCTACGAGCAGTACTTC

D: TRBD1
V: TRBV19
size: .
J: TRBJ2-7
length: 16
CDR3: CASSVPRDRGSYEQYF
DNA: TGTGCCAGTAGTGTTCCCCGGGACAGGGGCTCCTACGAGCAGTACTTC

D: .
V: TRBV18
size: .
J: TRBJ1-1
length: 13
CDR3: CASSPSTDTEAFF
DNA: TGTGCCAGCTCACCATCGACCGACACTGAAGCTTTCTTT

D: .
V: TRBV5-1
size: .
J: TRBJ2-7
length: 15
CDR3: CASSLARTKQHEQYF
DNA: TGCGCCAGCAGCCTAGCTAGGACAAAACAACACGAGCAGTACTTC

D: .
V: TRBV19
size: .
J: TRBJ1-4
length: 18
CDR3: CASSMIPIRRGTNEKLFF
DNA: TGTGCCAGTAGTATGATCCCCATTCGCCGTGGGACTAATGAAAAACTGTTTTTT

D: .
V: TRBV28
size: .
J: TRBJ1-1
length: 14
CDR3: CASRERGGNTEAFF
DNA: TGTGCCAGCCGGGAGAGGGGCGGGAACACTGAAGCTTTCTTT

D: .
V: TRBV28
size: .
J: TRBJ2-5
length: 14
CDR3: CASSLSDRKETQYF
DNA: TGTGCCAGCAGTTTATCCGACAGGAAAGAGACCCAGTACTTC

D: .
V: TRBV5-1
size: once
J: TRBJ2-7
length: 13
CDR3: CASSQNERYEQYF
DNA: TGCGCCAGCAGCCAGAATGAACGCTACGAGCAGTACTTC

D: .
V: TRBV10-2
size: .
J: TRBJ2-5
length: 14
CDR3: CASSDVTVRETQYF
DNA: TGCGCCAGCAGTGACGTGACAGTCCGTGAGACCCAGTACTTC

D: TRBD1
V: TRBV9
size: .
J: TRBJ2-7
length: 17
CDR3: CASSVVPGQESSYEQYF
DNA: TGTGCCAGCAGCGTAGTACCGGGACAGGAGAGCTCCTACGAGCAGTACTTC

D: TRBD1
V: TRBV7-9
size: .
J: TRBJ1-4
length: 16
CDR3: CASSSSVGGGYEKLFF
DNA: TGTGCCAGCAGCTCATCGGTAGGGGGCGGGTATGAAAAACTGTTTTTT

D: TRBD1
V: TRBV5-6
size: .
J: TRBJ1-5
length: 15
CDR3: CASSLAGQGAGPQHF
DNA: TGTGCCAGCAGCTTGGCCGGACAGGGCGCGGGGCCCCAGCATTTT

D: TRBD1
V: TRBV9
size: .
J: TRBJ2-7
length: 16
CDR3: CASSASGTGVPYEQYF
DNA: TGTGCCAGCAGCGCTTCCGGGACAGGGGTTCCCTACGAGCAGTACTTC

D: .
V: TRBV18
size: .
J: TRBJ2-2
length: 14
CDR3: CASSSIQGPGELFF
DNA: TGTGCCAGCTCATCGATACAGGGCCCCGGGGAGCTGTTTTTT

D: TRBD2
V: TRBV7-9
size: once
J: TRBJ2-3
length: 17
CDR3: CASSFSIAGSFTDTQYF
DNA: TGTGCCAGCAGCTTTTCCATAGCGGGAAGCTTCACAGATACGCAGTATTTT

D: TRBD2
V: TRBV28
size: .
J: TRBJ2-1
length: 14
CDR3: CASRLAGGHNEQFF
DNA: TGTGCCAGCAGACTAGCGGGAGGCCACAATGAGCAGTTCTTC